The rows below give T cell receptor beta chains drawn from one sample of a study of graft-versus-host responses after intestinal transplantation. Generated by immunoSEQ multiplex PCR, the TCRdb table keeps only in-frame clones and is missing some. The table records 70,000 to 95,000 clones, roughly nine tenths of them present only once. Which antigens these TCRs recognize remains unknown. Sequenced material: unstimulated CD4+ T cells sorted from spleen or lymph node cells, taken before intestinal transplant. The receptors shown here come from a human donor who received an intestinal transplant. CDR3s include the opening cysteine and the closing phenylalanine or tryptophan. D genes are given only for firm matches. Rows may omit the clone size; those that give it use once, few, many or a size class.

clone size | J gene | V gene | D gene | CDR3 DNA | CDR3 protein
. | TRBJ2-7 | TRBV7-9 | TRBD2 | TGTGCCAGCAGCTCCTTTGGAGCGGGGGACTCCTACGAGCAGTACTTC | CASSSFGAGDSYEQYF
few | TRBJ2-7 | TRBV5-1 | . | TGCGCCAGCAGCGGCAAGGGAACAGGGCTCGAGCAGTACTTC | CASSGKGTGLEQYF
. | TRBJ1-1 | TRBV6-1 | . | TGTGCCAGCAGTGAATTAGTCCTAACGGGAGCTTTCTTT | CASSELVLTGAFF
. | TRBJ2-3 | TRBV4-1 | TRBD2 | TGCGCCAGCAGCCAGACTCGACTAGCCCCAGATACGCAGTATTTT | CASSQTRLAPDTQYF
. | TRBJ2-5 | TRBV6-5 | . | TGTGCCAGCAGTTACTCGAGAGGGGGTCGCGAGACCCAGTACTTC | CASSYSRGGRETQYF
. | TRBJ2-2 | TRBV27 | . | TGTGCCAGCAGTCCAGGGTCCAGGACCGGGGAGCTGTTTTTT | CASSPGSRTGELFF
. | TRBJ1-4 | TRBV5-1 | . | TGCGCCAGCAGCTTAGGCGGCTCAGAAAAACTGTTTTTT | CASSLGGSEKLFF
. | TRBJ1-4 | TRBV2 | TRBD1 | TGTGCCAGCAGTGTAGACCTGCGGGACAGGGTCGCAACTAATGAAAAACTGTTTTTT | CASSVDLRDRVATNEKLFF
. | TRBJ1-3 | TRBV9 | TRBD1 | TGTGCCAGCACCCCGGACAGGACGGGAAACACCATATATTTT | CASTPDRTGNTIYF
. | TRBJ1-5 | TRBV19 | . | TGTGCCAGTCGTGGGGAGTACAATCAGCCCCAGCATTTT | CASRGEYNQPQHF
. | TRBJ1-2 | TRBV4-1 | . | TGCGCCAGCAGCCAACTGACAGCAAACTATGGCTACACCTTC | CASSQLTANYGYTF
once | TRBJ2-7 | TRBV6-5 | . | TGTGCCAGCAGTTACCTAGGGGGGGTATACGAGCAGTACTTC | CASSYLGGVYEQYF
. | TRBJ1-4 | TRBV20-1 | . | TGCAGTGCCCGGGGGGGGGAAAAACTGTTTTTT | CSARGGEKLFF
. | TRBJ1-2 | TRBV5-6 | . | TGTGCCAGCAGCTTGCCAGGGATCTATGGCTACACCTTC | CASSLPGIYGYTF
. | TRBJ2-5 | TRBV5-1 | TRBD2 | TGCGCCAGCAGCCCGCTACCGGGACTAGGAGGAGAGACCCAGTACTTC | CASSPLPGLGGETQYF
. | TRBJ2-5 | TRBV9 | TRBD1 | TGTGCCAGCAGCCCGGGACAGGTACAAGAGACCCAGTACTTC | CASSPGQVQETQYF
. | TRBJ2-3 | TRBV5-6 | TRBD2 | TGTGCCAGCAGCCCGGGACTAGCGCGGGATACGCAGTATTTT | CASSPGLARDTQYF
few | TRBJ2-6 | TRBV21-1 | . | TGTGCCAGCAGCAACAGGGGTGGGGCCAACGTCCTGACTTTC | CASSNRGGANVLTF
once | TRBJ2-3 | TRBV29-1 | . | TGCAGCGCCCAGGGGCAGTCCTTCCCCACAGATACGCAGTATTTT | CSAQGQSFPTDTQYF
once | TRBJ2-3 | TRBV10-2 | TRBD2 | TGCGCCAGCAGTGACGGGGGGGTGTACACAGATACGCAGTATTTT | CASSDGGVYTDTQYF
. | TRBJ2-7 | TRBV6-5 | TRBD2 | TGTGCCAGCAGTTACGGCGGACTAGCGCACCCCTACGAGCAGTACTTC | CASSYGGLAHPYEQYF
. | TRBJ2-5 | TRBV4-1 | TRBD1 | TGCGCCAGCAGCCTCGACAGGGGCAGGGAGACCCAGTACTTC | CASSLDRGRETQYF
. | TRBJ1-3 | TRBV6-1 | . | TGTGCCAGCAGTGGCCAGGGTTCAGATTACTCTGGAAACACCATATATTTT | CASSGQGSDYSGNTIYF
. | TRBJ2-1 | TRBV9 | . | TGTGCCAGCAGCGACTACCGGGTCCCCTCCTACAATGAGCAGTTCTTC | CASSDYRVPSYNEQFF